This T cell receptor (beta chain) was recorded in a study of beta chain features in type 1 diabetes. General observations from the study: Comparison showed that naive, central memory and Treg TCRB repertoires appeared more similar among patients than among healthy donors.

Investigators reverse transcribed all isolated RNA, so they sequenced expressed TCRB transcripts. Method: immunoSEQ multiplex PCR; TCRdb's copy keeps in-frame clones and lacks some. Counted here are nearly 250,000 clones, 55% to 70% occurring once; the ten biggest clones make up around 0.05%. This clone was recorded once. The antigen remains undetermined. The V end was cut by 0 bases, the J end by 4 bases, with 10 bases between. The germline CDR1 and CDR2 sequences are SGHRS and YFSETQ. The length of the CDR3 is 14 residues. The chain carries TRBV5-1 and TRBJ2-5; D not certain. The sample comprised naive CD4+ T cells from blood. The sequence was obtained from a young man in good health. The chain's CDR3 is CASSLEPPPETQYF. The CDR3 DNA reads TGCGCCAGCAGCTTGGAACCACCTCCAGAGACCCAGTACTTC. Based on the CDR3 plus reference TRBV5-1 and TRBJ2-5, the full variable domain is KAGVTQTPRYLIKTRGQQVTLSCSPISGHRSVSWYQQTPGQGLQFLFEYFSETQRNKGNFPGRFSGRQFSNSRSEMNVSTLELGDSALYLCASSLEPPPETQYFGPGTRLLVL.